These T cell receptor beta chains were read from a single sample in a study of T cell responses to AZD1222 COVID-19 vaccine. Libraries were prepared by immunoSEQ multiplex PCR; TCRdb keeps only in-frame clonotypes and omits some of them. The sample holds approximately 100,000 clones, around 95% seen once. Sequencing was performed on peripheral blood, taken on day 0 of AZD1222 vaccination. These receptors were obtained from an adult in good health. CDR3s include the opening cysteine and the closing phenylalanine or tryptophan. The D gene is left open where the match is weak. Not every row has a clone size; where given, it reads once, few, many or a size class.

CDR3: CASSPPTARGGYYGYTF
DNA: TGTGCCAGCAGTCCACCGACAGCCAGAGGAGGGTACTATGGCTACACCTTC
J: TRBJ1-2
V: TRBV27
length: 17
size: .
D: .

CDR3: CASSGNEGLNTEAFF
DNA: TGCGCCAGCAGCGGGAATGAAGGGTTAAACACTGAAGCTTTCTTT
J: TRBJ1-1
V: TRBV4-3
length: 15
size: .
D: .

CDR3: CASSLTLTSGSGLMYEQFF
DNA: TGTGCCAGCAGTCTTACCTTGACTAGCGGGAGTGGTTTAATGTATGAGCAGTTCTTC
J: TRBJ2-1
V: TRBV7-9
length: 19
size: .
D: TRBD2

CDR3: CASSFSEVSEQYF
DNA: TGTGCCAGCTCCTTCTCGGAGGTTTCCGAGCAGTACTTC
J: TRBJ2-7
V: TRBV12-3/TRBV12-4
length: 13
size: once
D: .

CDR3: CASSSAGAQETQYF
DNA: TGTGCCAGCAGCTCAGCGGGTGCCCAAGAGACCCAGTACTTC
J: TRBJ2-5
V: TRBV5-4
length: 14
size: .
D: .

CDR3: CASSPARGGIAYGYTF
DNA: TGTGCCAGCTCACCAGCGAGGGGGGGAATAGCCTATGGCTACACCTTC
J: TRBJ1-2
V: TRBV18
length: 16
size: .
D: .

CDR3: CASSDQGNSPLHF
DNA: TGTGCCAGCAGTGACCAGGGGAATTCACCCCTCCACTTT
J: TRBJ1-6
V: TRBV25-1
length: 13
size: .
D: .

CDR3: CAWSRAVPQETQYF
DNA: TGTGCCTGGAGTCGCGCGGTACCCCAAGAGACCCAGTACTTC
J: TRBJ2-5
V: TRBV30
length: 14
size: .
D: .

CDR3: CASSERGTVTYGYTF
DNA: TGTGCCAGCAGCGAGAGAGGGACAGTCACGTATGGCTACACCTTC
J: TRBJ1-2
V: TRBV9
length: 15
size: few
D: TRBD1

CDR3: CASTLRVWSFF
DNA: TGTGCCAGCACCCTACGGGTTTGGAGTTTCTTC
J: TRBJ2-1
V: TRBV28
length: 11
size: .
D: .

CDR3: CASSFFSQGATNEKLFF
DNA: TGTGCCAGCAGTTTCTTTTCCCAGGGAGCAACTAATGAAAAACTGTTTTTT
J: TRBJ1-4
V: TRBV28
length: 17
size: .
D: .

CDR3: CASSMGPSTDTQYF
DNA: TGTGCCAGTAGTATGGGTCCTAGCACAGATACGCAGTATTTT
J: TRBJ2-3
V: TRBV19
length: 14
size: .
D: .

CDR3: CASKAGTNTEAFF
DNA: TGTGCCAGCAAAGCAGGAACAAACACTGAAGCTTTCTTT
J: TRBJ1-1
V: TRBV6-5
length: 13
size: .
D: .

CDR3: CASTKGGQSSYNEQFF
DNA: TGTGCCAGCACTAAGGGCGGGCAAAGCTCCTACAATGAGCAGTTCTTC
J: TRBJ2-1
V: TRBV5-4
length: 16
size: .
D: .

CDR3: CASSLGANYGYTF
DNA: TGTGCCAGCAGTTTGGGAGCTAACTATGGCTACACCTTC
J: TRBJ1-2
V: TRBV27
length: 13
size: .
D: .

CDR3: CASFGLAGGAPYEQYF
DNA: TGTGCCAGCTTTGGACTAGCGGGGGGAGCCCCCTACGAGCAGTACTTC
J: TRBJ2-7
V: TRBV7-2
length: 16
size: .
D: TRBD2